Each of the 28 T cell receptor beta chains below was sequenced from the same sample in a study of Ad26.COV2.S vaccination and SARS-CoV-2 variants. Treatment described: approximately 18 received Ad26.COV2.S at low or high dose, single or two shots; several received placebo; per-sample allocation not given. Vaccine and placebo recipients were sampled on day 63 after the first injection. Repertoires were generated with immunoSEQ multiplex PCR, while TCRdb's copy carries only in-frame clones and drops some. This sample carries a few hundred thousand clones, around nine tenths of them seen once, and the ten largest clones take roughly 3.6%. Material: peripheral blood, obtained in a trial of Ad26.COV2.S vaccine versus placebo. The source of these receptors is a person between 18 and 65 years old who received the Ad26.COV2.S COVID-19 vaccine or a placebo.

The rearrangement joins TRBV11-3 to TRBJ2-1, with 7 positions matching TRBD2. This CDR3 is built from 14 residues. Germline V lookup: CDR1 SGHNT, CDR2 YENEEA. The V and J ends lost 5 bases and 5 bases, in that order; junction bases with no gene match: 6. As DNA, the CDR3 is TGTGCCAGCAGCCCGAGCGGGGACGACAATGAGCAGTTCTTC. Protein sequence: CASSPSGDDNEQFF.

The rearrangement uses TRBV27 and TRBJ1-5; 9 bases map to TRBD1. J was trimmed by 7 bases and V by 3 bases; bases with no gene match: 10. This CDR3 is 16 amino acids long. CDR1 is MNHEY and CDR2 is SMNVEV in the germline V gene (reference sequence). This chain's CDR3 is CASSFYAGQGSQPQHF. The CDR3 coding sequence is TGTGCCAGCAGTTTCTATGCGGGACAGGGCTCACAGCCCCAGCATTTT.

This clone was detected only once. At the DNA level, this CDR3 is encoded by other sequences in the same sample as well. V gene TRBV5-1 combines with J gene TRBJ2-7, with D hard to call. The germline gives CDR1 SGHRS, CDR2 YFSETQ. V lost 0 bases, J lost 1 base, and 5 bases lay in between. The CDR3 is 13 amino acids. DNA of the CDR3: TGCGCCAGCAGCTTGGCAGGTTCCTACGAGCAGTACTTC. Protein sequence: CASSLAGSYEQYF.

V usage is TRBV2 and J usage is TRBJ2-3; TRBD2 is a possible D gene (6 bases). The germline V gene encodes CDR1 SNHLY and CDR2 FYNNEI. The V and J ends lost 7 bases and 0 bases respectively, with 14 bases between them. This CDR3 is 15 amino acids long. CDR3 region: CASTPGGPSTDTQYF. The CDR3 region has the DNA TGTGCCAGCACTCCCGGGGGACCAAGCACAGATACGCAGTATTTT.

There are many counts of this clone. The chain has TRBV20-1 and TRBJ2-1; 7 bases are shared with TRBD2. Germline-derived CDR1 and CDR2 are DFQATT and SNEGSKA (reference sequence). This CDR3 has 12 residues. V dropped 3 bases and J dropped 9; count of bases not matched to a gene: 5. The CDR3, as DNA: TGCAGTGCTAGTGCGGGGGAGGTTGAGCAGTTCTTC. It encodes CSASAGEVEQFF.

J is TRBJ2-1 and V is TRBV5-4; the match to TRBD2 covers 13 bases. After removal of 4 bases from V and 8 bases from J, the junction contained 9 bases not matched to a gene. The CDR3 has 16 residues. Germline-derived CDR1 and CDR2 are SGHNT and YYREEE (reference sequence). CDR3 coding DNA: TGTGCCAGCAGCCGTAGACTAGCGGGGGGCATGGATGAGCAGTTCTTC. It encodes CASSRRLAGGMDEQFF. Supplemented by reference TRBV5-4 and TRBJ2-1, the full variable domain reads ETGVTQSPTHLIKTRGQQVTLRCSSQSGHNTVSWYQQALGQGPQFIFQYYREEENGRGNFPPRFSGLQFPNYSSELNVNALELDDSALYLCASSRRLAGGMDEQFFGPGTRLTVL.

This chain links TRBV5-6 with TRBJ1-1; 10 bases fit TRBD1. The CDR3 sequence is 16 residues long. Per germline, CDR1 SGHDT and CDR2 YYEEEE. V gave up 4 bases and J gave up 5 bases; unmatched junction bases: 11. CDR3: CASSNIGGQGRTEAFF. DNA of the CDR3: TGTGCCAGCAGCAACATAGGGGGACAGGGGAGAACTGAAGCTTTCTTT. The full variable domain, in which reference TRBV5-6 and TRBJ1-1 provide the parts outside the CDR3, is DAGVTQSPTHLIKTRGQQVTLRCSPKSGHDTVSWYQQALGQGPQFIFQYYEEEERQRGNFPDRFSGHQFPNYSSELNVNALLLGDSALYLCASSNIGGQGRTEAFFGQGTRLTVV.

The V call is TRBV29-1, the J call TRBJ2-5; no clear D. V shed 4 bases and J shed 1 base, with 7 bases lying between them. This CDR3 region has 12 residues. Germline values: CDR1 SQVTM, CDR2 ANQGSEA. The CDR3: CSVVGFQETQYF. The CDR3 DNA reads TGCAGCGTTGTGGGTTTCCAAGAGACCCAGTACTTC.

CDR3 sequence (DNA): TGTGCCAGCAGCCAAGATCTGGGGGGGAGCACAGATACGCAGTATTTT. This translates into CASSQDLGGSTDTQYF. The genes are TRBV4-2 and TRBJ2-3; TRBD2 agrees at 7 bases. The CDR3 runs to 16 residues. CDR1 and CDR2 (germline): LGHNA, YNFKEQ. The V gene end was trimmed by 0 bases and the J gene end by 0 bases; junction bases not matched to a gene: 3.

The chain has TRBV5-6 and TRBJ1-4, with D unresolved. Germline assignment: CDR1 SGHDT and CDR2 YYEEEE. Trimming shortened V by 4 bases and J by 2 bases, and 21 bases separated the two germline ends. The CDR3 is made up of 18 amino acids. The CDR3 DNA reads TGTGCCAGCAGCCCCTGGGCCCCCTTCCTGGGGACTAATGAAAAACTGTTTTTT. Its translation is CASSPWAPFLGTNEKLFF.

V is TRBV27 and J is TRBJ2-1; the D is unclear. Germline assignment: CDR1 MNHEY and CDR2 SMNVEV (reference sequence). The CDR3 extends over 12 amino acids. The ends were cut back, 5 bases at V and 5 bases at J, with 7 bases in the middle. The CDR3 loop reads CASSGTNNEQFF. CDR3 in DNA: TGTGCCAGCAGTGGAACTAACAATGAGCAGTTCTTC.

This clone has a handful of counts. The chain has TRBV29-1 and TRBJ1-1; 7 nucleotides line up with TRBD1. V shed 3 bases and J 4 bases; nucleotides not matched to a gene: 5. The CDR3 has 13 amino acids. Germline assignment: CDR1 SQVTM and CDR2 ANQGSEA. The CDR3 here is CSVEGAGGTEAFF. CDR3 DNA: TGCAGCGTTGAGGGAGCAGGGGGCACTGAAGCTTTCTTT.

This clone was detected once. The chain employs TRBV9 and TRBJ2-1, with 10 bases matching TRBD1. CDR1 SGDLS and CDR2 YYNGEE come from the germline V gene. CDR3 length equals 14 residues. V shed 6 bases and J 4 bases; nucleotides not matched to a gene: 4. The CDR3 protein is CASTAGQGYNEQFF. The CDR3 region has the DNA TGTGCCAGCACCGCGGGACAGGGGTACAATGAGCAGTTCTTC.

DNA for the CDR3: TGCGCCAGCAGCTCTGGGACAGACAACACTGAAGCTTTCTTT. Translating it yields CASSSGTDNTEAFF. V and J are TRBV5-1 and TRBJ1-1; 7 positions match TRBD1. Germline CDR1 SGHRS, CDR2 YFSETQ. This CDR3 spans 14 amino acids. V shed 3 bases and J 2 bases; nucleotides not matched to a gene: 4.

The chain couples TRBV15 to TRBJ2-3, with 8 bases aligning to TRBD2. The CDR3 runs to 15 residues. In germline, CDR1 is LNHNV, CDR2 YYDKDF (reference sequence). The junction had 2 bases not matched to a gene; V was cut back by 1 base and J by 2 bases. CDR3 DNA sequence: TGTGCCACCAGCAGAGCCGGGGGGGTCACAGATACGCAGTATTTT. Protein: CATSRAGGVTDTQYF.

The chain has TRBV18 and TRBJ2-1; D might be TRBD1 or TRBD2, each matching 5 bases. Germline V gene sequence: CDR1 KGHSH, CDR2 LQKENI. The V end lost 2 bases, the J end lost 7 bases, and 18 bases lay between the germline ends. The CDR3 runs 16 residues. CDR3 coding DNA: TGTGCCAGCTCACCAATTGTCGGGGACGGGTTGAATGAGCAGTTCTTC. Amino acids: CASSPIVGDGLNEQFF.

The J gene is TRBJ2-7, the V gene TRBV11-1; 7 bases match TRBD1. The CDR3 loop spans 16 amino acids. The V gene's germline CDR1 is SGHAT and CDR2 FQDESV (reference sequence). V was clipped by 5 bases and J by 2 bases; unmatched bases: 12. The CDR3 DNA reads TGTGCCAGCAGCCCAAAGACAGGGCGTATAACCTACGAGCAGTACTTC. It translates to CASSPKTGRITYEQYF.

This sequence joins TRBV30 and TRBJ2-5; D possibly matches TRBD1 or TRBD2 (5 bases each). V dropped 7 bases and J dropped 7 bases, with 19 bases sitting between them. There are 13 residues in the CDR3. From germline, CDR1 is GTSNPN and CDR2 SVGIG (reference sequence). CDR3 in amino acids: CASSKGPRSTQYF. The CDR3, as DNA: TGTGCCTCCTCGAAGGGACCGCGGTCGACCCAGTACTTC.

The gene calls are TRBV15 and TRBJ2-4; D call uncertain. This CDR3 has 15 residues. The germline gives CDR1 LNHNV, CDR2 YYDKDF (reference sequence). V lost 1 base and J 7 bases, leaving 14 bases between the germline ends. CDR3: CATSRGGEPGNIQYF. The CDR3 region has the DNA TGTGCCACCAGCAGAGGGGGTGAGCCCGGGAACATTCAGTACTTC.

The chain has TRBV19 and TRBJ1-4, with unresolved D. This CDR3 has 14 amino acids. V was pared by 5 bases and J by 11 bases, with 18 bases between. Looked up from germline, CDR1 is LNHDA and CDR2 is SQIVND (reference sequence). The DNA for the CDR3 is TGTGCCAGTAGTCGTGCCGCAGAATGGGATAAACTGTTTTTT. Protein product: CASSRAAEWDKLFF. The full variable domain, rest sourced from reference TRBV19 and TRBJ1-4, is DGGITQSPKYLFRKEGQNVTLSCEQNLNHDAMYWYRQDPGQGLRLIYYSQIVNDFQKGDIAEGYSVSREKKESFPLTVTSAQKNPTAFYLCASSRAAEWDKLFFGSGTQLSVL.

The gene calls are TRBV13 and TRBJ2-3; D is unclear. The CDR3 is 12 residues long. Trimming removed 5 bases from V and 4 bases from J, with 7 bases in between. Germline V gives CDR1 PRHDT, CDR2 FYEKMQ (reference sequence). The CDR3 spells CASSLGPDTQYF. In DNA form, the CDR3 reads TGTGCCAGCAGCCTCGGGCCAGATACGCAGTATTTT.

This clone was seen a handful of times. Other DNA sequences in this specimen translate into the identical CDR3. Here the CDR3 reads CASSMVRTGNQPQHF. CDR3 DNA: TGTGCCAGTAGTATGGTGCGCACAGGCAATCAGCCCCAGCATTTT. The V gene is TRBV19, the J gene TRBJ1-5; D remains ambiguous. Trimming took 3 bases from V and 2 from J, leaving 11 bases between them. This CDR3 region has 15 residues. The germline V gene encodes CDR1 LNHDA and CDR2 SQIVND (reference sequence).

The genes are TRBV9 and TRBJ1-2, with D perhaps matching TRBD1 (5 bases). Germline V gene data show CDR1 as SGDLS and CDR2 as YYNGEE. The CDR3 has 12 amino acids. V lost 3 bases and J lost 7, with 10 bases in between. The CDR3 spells CASSGGVSGYTF. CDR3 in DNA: TGTGCCAGCAGCGGGGGGGTTTCTGGCTACACCTTC.

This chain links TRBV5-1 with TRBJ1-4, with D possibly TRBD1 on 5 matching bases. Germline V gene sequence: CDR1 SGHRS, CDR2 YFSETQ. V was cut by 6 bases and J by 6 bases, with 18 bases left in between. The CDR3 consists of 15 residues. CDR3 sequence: CASKRAGGTDEKLFF. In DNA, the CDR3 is TGCGCCAGCAAAAGAGCTGGAGGGACTGATGAAAAACTGTTTTTT.

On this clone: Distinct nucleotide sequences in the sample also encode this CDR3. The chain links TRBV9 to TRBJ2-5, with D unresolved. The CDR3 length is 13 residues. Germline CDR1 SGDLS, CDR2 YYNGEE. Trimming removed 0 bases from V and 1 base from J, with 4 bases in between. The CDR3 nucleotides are TGTGCCAGCAGCGTAGGAGGCCAAGAGACCCAGTACTTC. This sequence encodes CASSVGGQETQYF.

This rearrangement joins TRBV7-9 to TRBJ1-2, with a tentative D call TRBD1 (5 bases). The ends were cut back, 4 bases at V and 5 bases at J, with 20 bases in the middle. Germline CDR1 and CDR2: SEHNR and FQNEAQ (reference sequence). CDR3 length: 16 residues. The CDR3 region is CASSSLRGGTWYGYTF. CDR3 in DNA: TGTGCCAGCAGCTCACTCCGTGGGGGGACGTGGTATGGCTACACCTTC.

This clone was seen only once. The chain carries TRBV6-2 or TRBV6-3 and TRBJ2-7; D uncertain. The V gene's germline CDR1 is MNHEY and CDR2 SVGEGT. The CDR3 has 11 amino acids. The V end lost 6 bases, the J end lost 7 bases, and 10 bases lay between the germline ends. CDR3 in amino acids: CASSAFKEQYF. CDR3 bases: TGTGCCAGCAGCGCGTTCAAGGAGCAGTACTTC.

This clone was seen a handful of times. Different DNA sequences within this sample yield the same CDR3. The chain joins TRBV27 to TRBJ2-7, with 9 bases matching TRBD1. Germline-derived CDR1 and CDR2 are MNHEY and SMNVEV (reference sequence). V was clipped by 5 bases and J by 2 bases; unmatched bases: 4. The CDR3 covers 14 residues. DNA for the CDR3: TGTGCCAGCAGTCCCGGACAGGGGACCTACGAGCAGTACTTC. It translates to CASSPGQGTYEQYF.